This T cell receptor (beta chain) was identified in a study of CD8+CD57+ T cells in acquired aplastic anemia. In the study overall: DNA per sorted CD4+ or CD8+ sample ranged about 0.17 to 30 ug, averaging approximately 3.1 ug.

Template material for TCR beta VDJ and CDR3 profiling consisted of genomic DNA. TCRdb reprocessed the reads with MiXCR, giving one entry per CDR3 protein. The data contain around 150,000 distinct CDR3 sequences, 40% to 45% of them singletons. Trimming shortened V by 6 bases and J by 8 bases, and 14 bases separated the two germline ends. Germline V gene data show CDR1 as DFQATT and CDR2 as SNEGSKA (reference sequence). The CDR3 is made up of 12 amino acids. The sample holds many counts of this clonotype. The TCR was taken from a human donor in good health, serving as a control. Sequenced sample: sorted CD4+, CD8+, or CD8+CD57+ T cells (not recorded which) from PBMCs. This chain uses TRBV20-1 with TRBJ2-1; unclear D gene. The CDR3 nucleotides read TGCAGTGCAAGCCCGGCATACGATGAGCAGTTCTTC. It encodes CSASPAYDEQFF.